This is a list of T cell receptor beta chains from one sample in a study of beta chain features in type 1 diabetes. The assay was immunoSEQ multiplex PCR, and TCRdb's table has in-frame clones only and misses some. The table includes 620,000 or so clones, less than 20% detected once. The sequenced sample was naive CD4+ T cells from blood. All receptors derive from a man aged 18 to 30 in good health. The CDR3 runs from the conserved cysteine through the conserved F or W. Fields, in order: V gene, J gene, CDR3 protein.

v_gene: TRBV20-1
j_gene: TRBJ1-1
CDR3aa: CSARGETEAFF

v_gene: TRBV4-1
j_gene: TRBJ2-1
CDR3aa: CASSPPQGQHNEQFF

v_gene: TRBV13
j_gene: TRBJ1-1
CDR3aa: CASSFREIFKNTEAFF

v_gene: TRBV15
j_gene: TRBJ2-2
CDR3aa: CATSKTPGLAGGSNTGELFF

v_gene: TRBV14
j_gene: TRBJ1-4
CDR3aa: CASSYSTGNNEKLFF

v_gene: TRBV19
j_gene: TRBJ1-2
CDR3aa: CASSIYSYGYTF

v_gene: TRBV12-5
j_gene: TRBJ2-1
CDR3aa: CASGLVQGRKFF

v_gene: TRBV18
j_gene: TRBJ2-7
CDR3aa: CASSPPGALATYEQYF

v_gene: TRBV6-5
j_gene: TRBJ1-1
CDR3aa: CASSPTEGYTEAFF

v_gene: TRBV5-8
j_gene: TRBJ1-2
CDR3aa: CASSPGRAYGYTF

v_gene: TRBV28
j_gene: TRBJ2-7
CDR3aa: CATATGNEREQYF

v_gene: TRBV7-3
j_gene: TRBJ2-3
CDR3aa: CASSSRPGILADTDTQYF

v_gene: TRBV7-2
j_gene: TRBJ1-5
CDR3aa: CASSPDRGLNQPQHF

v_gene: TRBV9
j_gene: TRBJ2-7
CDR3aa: CASSPSGTSGAYEQYF

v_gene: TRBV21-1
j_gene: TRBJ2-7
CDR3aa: CASSKAPGQGTYEQYF

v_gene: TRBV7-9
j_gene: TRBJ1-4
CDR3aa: CASSLEDRGGEKLFF

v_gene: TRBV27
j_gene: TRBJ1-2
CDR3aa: CASSGLGNYGYTF

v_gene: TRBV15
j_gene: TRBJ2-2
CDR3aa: CATSRQFGASNTGELFF

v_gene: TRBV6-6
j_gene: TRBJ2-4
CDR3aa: CASSYSRGAKNIQYF

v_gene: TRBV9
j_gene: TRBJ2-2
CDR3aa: CASSTLKYTGELFF

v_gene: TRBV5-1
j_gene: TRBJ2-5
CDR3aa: CASSSGLAGKSETQYF

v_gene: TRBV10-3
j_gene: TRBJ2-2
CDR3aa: CAILKGQPPGELFF

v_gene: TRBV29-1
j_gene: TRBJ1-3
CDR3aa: CSVDRRGQVLLTGNTIYF

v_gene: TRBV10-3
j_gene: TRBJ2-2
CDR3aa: CATHTLGTGELFF

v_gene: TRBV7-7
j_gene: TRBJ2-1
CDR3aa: CASSVEGPMTGRFASNEQFF

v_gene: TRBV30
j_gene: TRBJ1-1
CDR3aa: CACSLTVFDTEAFF

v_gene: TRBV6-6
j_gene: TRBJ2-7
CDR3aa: CASSYSTGSGYEQYF

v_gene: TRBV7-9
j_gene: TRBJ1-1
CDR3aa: CASSHDRGRAFF

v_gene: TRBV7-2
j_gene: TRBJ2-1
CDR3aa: CASSPSFRTQSYNEQFF

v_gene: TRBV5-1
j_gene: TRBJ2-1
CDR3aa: CASSSGLAGAVEQFF

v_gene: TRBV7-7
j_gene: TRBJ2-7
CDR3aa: CASSLGRTYEQYF

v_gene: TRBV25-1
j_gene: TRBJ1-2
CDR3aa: CASSEYGRDYGYTF

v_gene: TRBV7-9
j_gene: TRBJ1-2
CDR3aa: CASSLFGSGYGYTF

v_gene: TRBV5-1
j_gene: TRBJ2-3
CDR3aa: CASSHTSSSTDTQYF

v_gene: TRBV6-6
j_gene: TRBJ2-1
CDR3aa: CASSSQQGTSYNEQFF

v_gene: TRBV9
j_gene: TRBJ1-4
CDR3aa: CASTSSATNEKLFF

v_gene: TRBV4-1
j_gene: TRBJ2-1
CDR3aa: CASSQGRLHNEQFF

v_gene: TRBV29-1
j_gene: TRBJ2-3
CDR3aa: CSVQRSGSTDTQYF

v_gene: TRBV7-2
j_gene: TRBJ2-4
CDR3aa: CASSLGGLAVAKNIQYF

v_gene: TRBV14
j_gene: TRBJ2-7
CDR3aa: CASSPLSGFPQDEQYF

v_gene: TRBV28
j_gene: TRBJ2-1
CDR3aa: CASSPWTGNDNEQFF

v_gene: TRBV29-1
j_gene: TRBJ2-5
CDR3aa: CSARTSNTETQYF